The 19 T cell receptor beta chains reported below all come from one sample, sequenced in a study of OX40 agonist ivuxolimab in advanced cancers. The table came from immunoSEQ multiplex PCR; TCRdb's copy has only in-frame clones and leaves some out. The table has tens of thousands of clones, around 85% seen once. The sample was CD4+ or CD8+ T cells sorted from blood, taken in a trial of the OX40 agonist ivuxolimab. Every receptor here comes from an adult with an advanced solid tumor such as melanoma, head and neck, liver or kidney cancer.

This clone appeared a few times. V gene TRBV6-6 combines with J gene TRBJ2-5; TRBD1 is a possible D gene (5 bases). The CDR3 length is 14 residues. Germline V gene sequence: CDR1 MNHNY, CDR2 SVGAGI (reference sequence). The V end lost 2 bases, the J end lost 7 bases, and 14 bases lay between the germline ends. The CDR3 nucleotides read TGTGCCAGCAGTTACAGGGCAGGGTCGGGGACCCAGTACTTC. Its translation is CASSYRAGSGTQYF.

The chain carries TRBV18 and TRBJ2-2; 7 positions match TRBD1. Germline CDR1 reads KGHSH; CDR2 reads LQKENI. This CDR3 spans 16 amino acids. The V segment lost 2 bases and the J segment 4 bases; nucleotides outside the gene matches: 7. The CDR3 nucleotides are TGTGCCAGCTCACCAGTAGGGGGCGATCGCACCGGGGAGCTGTTTTTT. It codes for CASSPVGGDRTGELFF.

This chain joins TRBV5-1 and TRBJ2-4; TRBD1 is a possible D gene (7 bases). The V gene's germline CDR1 is SGHRS and CDR2 YFSETQ. CDR3 length: 14 amino acids. Trimming took 3 bases from V and 2 from J, leaving 9 bases between them. In nucleotides, the CDR3 is TGCGCCAGCAGCTCAGGGGGGACCAAAAACATTCAGTACTTC. Protein: CASSSGGTKNIQYF.

The rearrangement joins TRBV6-4 to TRBJ2-3; D not resolved. Germline CDR1 reads MRHNA; CDR2 reads SNTAGT. V lost 4 bases and J 0 bases, leaving 5 bases between the germline ends. This CDR3 has 13 amino acids. The CDR3 sequence: CASSATSTDTQYF. The CDR3 nucleotides are TGTGCCAGCAGTGCTACTAGCACAGATACGCAGTATTTT.

The rearrangement links TRBV5-1 to TRBJ2-3; D gene unclear. Trimming removed 0 bases from V and 0 bases from J, with 11 bases in between. This CDR3 is built from 16 residues. The germline V gene encodes CDR1 SGHRS and CDR2 YFSETQ. The CDR3 DNA follows: TGCGCCAGCAGCTTGGCGACGGATGCTAGCACAGATACGCAGTATTTT. It encodes CASSLATDASTDTQYF.

This clone was seen only once. The rearrangement uses TRBV18 and TRBJ2-2, with unresolved D. V dropped 2 bases and J dropped 5 bases, with 3 bases sitting between them. Germline assignment: CDR1 KGHSH and CDR2 LQKENI. The CDR3 consists of 12 residues. The CDR3 sequence is CASSPATGELFF. CDR3 nucleotide sequence: TGTGCCAGCTCACCAGCGACCGGGGAGCTGTTTTTT.

The chain employs TRBV11-2 and TRBJ2-5; 7 bases are a match to TRBD1. The germline gives CDR1 SGHAT, CDR2 FQNNGV. Germline trimming cut 4 bases from V and 2 bases from J; bases unmatched to any gene: 1. This CDR3 is built from 13 residues. The CDR3: CASSWDSQETQYF. The CDR3 DNA follows: TGTGCCAGCAGCTGGGACAGTCAAGAGACCCAGTACTTC.

The rearrangement joins TRBV15 to TRBJ1-1, with TRBD1 matching 7 bases. The V gene's germline CDR1 is LNHNV and CDR2 YYDKDF (reference sequence). The CDR3 covers 15 residues. The ends lost 1 base at V and 6 bases at J; junction bases unmatched: 8. The CDR3 DNA reads TGTGCCACCAGCAGAGGATCGGCAGGGGGTCCTGAAGCTTTCTTT. It yields the protein CATSRGSAGGPEAFF.

The chain is built from TRBV11-1 and TRBJ2-3; D may correspond to TRBD1 or TRBD2 (6 bases each). V lost 6 bases and J 0 bases, leaving 10 bases between the germline ends. The CDR3 consists of 14 residues. The germline V gene encodes CDR1 SGHAT and CDR2 FQDESV (reference sequence). The CDR3 nucleotides read TGTGCCAGCAGAAAGGGGGGAAGCACAGATACGCAGTATTTT. This codes for CASRKGGSTDTQYF.

V usage is TRBV10-2 and J usage is TRBJ2-3, with 16 bases fitting TRBD2. Germline assignment: CDR1 WSHSY and CDR2 SAAADI. Losses at the gene ends were 6 bases for V and 4 bases for J; bases not matched to a gene: 10. This CDR3 has 18 residues. The CDR3 here is CASRALPGLAGGADTQYF. As DNA, the CDR3 is TGCGCCAGCAGGGCATTGCCGGGACTAGCGGGAGGGGCAGATACGCAGTATTTT.

The gene calls are TRBV30 and TRBJ1-2; D is unresolved. Germline V lookup: CDR1 GTSNPN, CDR2 SVGIG (reference sequence). V shed 2 bases and J shed 6 bases, with 7 bases lying between them. CDR3 length: 11 residues. CDR3 sequence (DNA): TGTGCCTGGAGTCACATGGATGGCTACACCTTC. Its translation: CAWSHMDGYTF.

The gene calls are TRBV7-2 and TRBJ1-2, with TRBD1 identical over 7 bases. From germline, CDR1 is SGHTA and CDR2 FQGNSA. The CDR3 sequence is 13 residues long. The trim removed 5 bases at V and 8 bases at J, leaving 8 bases unmatched. This CDR3 is CASSPGDSRGYTF. CDR3 in DNA: TGTGCCAGCAGCCCAGGGGACAGCCGAGGCTACACCTTC.

This clone has only one observation. CDR3 protein: CASSRDLEAEQYF. The DNA of the CDR3 is TGTGCCAGTAGTAGGGACTTGGAAGCCGAGCAGTACTTC. The chain has TRBV19 and TRBJ2-7; D might be TRBD2 (6 bases). Germline CDR1 and CDR2: LNHDA and SQIVND (reference sequence). The CDR3 totals 13 residues. Trimming took off 4 bases at V and 6 bases at J, with 13 bases between the two ends.

This chain joins TRBV15 and TRBJ2-1; maybe TRBD1 (6 bases). The germline V gene has CDR1 LNHNV and CDR2 YYDKDF (reference sequence). The V end was cut by 4 bases, the J end by 8 bases, with 12 bases between. The length of the CDR3 is 13 residues. CDR3 sequence (DNA): TGTGCCACCAGCACCTTACAGGGTGATGAGCAGTTCTTC. Its translation: CATSTLQGDEQFF. Combining the CDR3 with reference TRBV15 and TRBJ2-1 gives the whole variable domain DAMVIQNPRYQVTQFGKPVTLSCSQTLNHNVMYWYQQKSSQAPKLLFHYYDKDFNNEADTPDNFQSRRPNTSFCFLDIRSPGLGDTAMYLCATSTLQGDEQFFGPGTRLTVL.

CDR3 DNA sequence: TGTGCCAGCAGCTTAAAGGGGACGCAGTATTTT. As protein: CASSLKGTQYF. The V gene is TRBV7-9, the J gene TRBJ2-3; possible D gene TRBD1, 5 bases. Germline V lookup: CDR1 SEHNR, CDR2 FQNEAQ (reference sequence). This CDR3 spans 11 amino acids. V lost 2 bases and J lost 9, with 6 bases in between.

For the CDR3, the DNA is TGTGCCAGCAGGAGGACAGTTGCAACTAATGAAAAACTGTTTTTT. Encoded protein: CASRRTVATNEKLFF. V and J are TRBV6-5 and TRBJ1-4, with D possibly being TRBD1 (6 bases). Trimming stripped 6 bases from V and 0 bases from J, with 11 bases between. Germline assignment: CDR1 MNHEY and CDR2 SVGAGI. The CDR3 covers 15 residues.

This clone has just one count. V is TRBV28 and J is TRBJ2-3; TRBD1 agrees at 9 bases. Trimming took 3 bases from V and 3 from J; bases not matched to a gene: 1. CDR3 length equals 14 residues. Germline CDR1 MDHEN, CDR2 SYDVKM. The CDR3 sequence is CASSFGTGTDTQYF. In nucleotides, the CDR3 is TGTGCCAGCAGTTTTGGGACAGGGACAGATACGCAGTATTTT.

The J gene is TRBJ2-7, the V gene TRBV4-2; D is uncertain. CDR3 length: 13 residues. The germline gives CDR1 LGHNA, CDR2 YNFKEQ. The ends were cut back, 4 bases at V and 3 bases at J, with 10 bases in the middle. This chain's CDR3 is CASSRHPIYEQYF. The CDR3 DNA sequence: TGTGCCAGCAGCCGACACCCCATCTACGAGCAGTACTTC.

The gene calls are TRBV5-6 and TRBJ2-2, with 7 bases lining up with TRBD1. J lost 7 bases, V lost 2 bases, and 8 bases had no gene match. CDR3 length: 15 residues. Looked up from germline, CDR1 is SGHDT and CDR2 is YYEEEE. This chain's CDR3 is CASSFDRENFGELFF. The CDR3 region has the DNA TGTGCCAGCAGCTTCGACAGGGAGAATTTCGGGGAGCTGTTTTTT.